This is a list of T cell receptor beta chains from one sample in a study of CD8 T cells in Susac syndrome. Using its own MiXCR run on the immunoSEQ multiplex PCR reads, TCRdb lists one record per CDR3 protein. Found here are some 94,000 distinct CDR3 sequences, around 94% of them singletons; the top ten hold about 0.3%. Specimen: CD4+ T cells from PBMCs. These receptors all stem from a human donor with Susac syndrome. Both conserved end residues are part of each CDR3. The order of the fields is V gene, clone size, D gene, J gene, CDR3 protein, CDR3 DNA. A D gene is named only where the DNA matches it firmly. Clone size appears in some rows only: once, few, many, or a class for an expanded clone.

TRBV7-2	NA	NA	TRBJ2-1	CASSFGTLYNEQFF	TGTGCCAGCAGCTTTGGGACACTCTACAATGAGCAGTTCTTC
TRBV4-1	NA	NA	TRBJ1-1	CASSVLQGFGNTEAFF	TGCGCCAGCAGCGTGCTGCAGGGGTTTGGGAACACTGAAGCTTTCTTT
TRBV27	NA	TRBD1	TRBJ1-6	CASSLLGDRYNSPLHF	TGTGCCAGCAGCCTCCTAGGGGACAGGTATAATTCACCCCTCCACTTT
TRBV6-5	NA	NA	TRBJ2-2	CASSYSSPGTGELFF	TGTGCCAGCAGTTACTCTTCCCCGGGGACCGGGGAGCTGTTTTTT
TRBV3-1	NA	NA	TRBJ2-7	CASSQGRGFREQYF	TGTGCCAGCAGCCAGGGACGGGGATTCCGCGAGCAGTACTTC
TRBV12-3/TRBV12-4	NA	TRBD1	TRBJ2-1	CASSLGQGKIF	TGTGCCAGCAGTTTAGGACAGGGGAAAATCTTC
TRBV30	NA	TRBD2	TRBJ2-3	CAWSRNGGAIDTQYF	TGTGCCTGGAGTCGAAACGGGGGGGCCATAGATACGCAGTATTTT
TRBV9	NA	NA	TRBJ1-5	CASSVSLVKAQPQHF	TGTGCCAGCAGCGTAAGTTTGGTGAAGGCTCAGCCCCAGCATTTT
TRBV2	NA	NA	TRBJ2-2	CASAVGVVVKLFF	TGTGCCAGCGCCGTGGGGGTGGTGGTGAAGCTGTTTTTT
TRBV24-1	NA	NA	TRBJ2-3	CATSEDRATQYF	TGTGCCACCAGCGAGGACAGAGCTACGCAGTATTTT
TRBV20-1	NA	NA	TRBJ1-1	CSARDTVAGEAFF	TGCAGTGCTAGAGATACGGTAGCAGGTGAAGCTTTCTTT
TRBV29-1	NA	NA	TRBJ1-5	CSVADSPQGNQPQHF	TGCAGCGTTGCGGACAGTCCCCAGGGGAATCAGCCCCAGCATTTT
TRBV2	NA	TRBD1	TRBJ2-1	CASSAGTGSYNEQFF	TGTGCCAGCAGTGCCGGGACAGGCTCCTACAATGAGCAGTTCTTC
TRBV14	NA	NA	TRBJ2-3	CASSQGTLLTDTQYF	TGTGCCAGCAGCCAAGGGACACTTCTCACAGATACGCAGTATTTT
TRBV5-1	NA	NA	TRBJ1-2	CASSTDFYGYTF	TGCGCCAGCAGCACGGACTTCTATGGCTACACCTTC
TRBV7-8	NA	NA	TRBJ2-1	CASSLRLLNYNEQFF	TGTGCCAGCAGCTTACGTCTCCTAAACTACAATGAGCAGTTCTTC
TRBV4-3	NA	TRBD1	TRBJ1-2	CASSQDRGLGGYTF	TGCGCCAGCAGCCAAGACAGGGGGCTAGGTGGCTACACCTTC
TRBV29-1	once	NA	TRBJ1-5	CSVNTDQSAAQHF	TGCAGCGTTAACACTGATCAATCAGCGGCCCAGCATTTT
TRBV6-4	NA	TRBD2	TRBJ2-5	CASSELAGGLQETQYF	TGTGCCAGCAGTGAGCTAGCGGGGGGCCTACAAGAGACCCAGTACTTC
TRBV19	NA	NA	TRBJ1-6	CASSIGLSNSPLHF	TGTGCCAGTAGTATAGGTCTTTCTAATTCACCCCTCCACTTT
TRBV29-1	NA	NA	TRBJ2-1	CSSLRGGVAREQFF	TGCAGCTCCCTGAGGGGGGGGGTCGCAAGGGAGCAGTTCTTC
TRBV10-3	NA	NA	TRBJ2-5	CAISPVVAKETQYF	TGTGCCATCAGCCCGGTGGTAGCTAAAGAGACCCAGTACTTC
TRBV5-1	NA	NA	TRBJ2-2	CASSLLTGTGELFF	TGCGCCAGCAGCTTGCTTACAGGGACCGGGGAGCTGTTTTTT
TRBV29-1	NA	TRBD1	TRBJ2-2	CSVVRGTGRTGELFF	TGCAGCGTAGTACGAGGGACAGGGAGAACCGGGGAGCTGTTTTTT
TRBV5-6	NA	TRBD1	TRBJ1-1	CASSLQGGPEAFF	TGTGCCAGCAGCTTGCAGGGGGGTCCTGAAGCTTTCTTT
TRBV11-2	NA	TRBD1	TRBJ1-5	CASSLGQGDNQPQHF	TGTGCCAGCAGCTTAGGGCAGGGGGACAATCAGCCCCAGCATTTT
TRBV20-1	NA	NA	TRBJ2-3	CSVKTVDTQYF	TGCAGTGTTAAGACAGTAGATACGCAGTATTTT
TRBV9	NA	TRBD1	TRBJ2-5	CASSGRQGHETQYF	TGTGCCAGCAGCGGGCGACAGGGACACGAGACCCAGTACTTC
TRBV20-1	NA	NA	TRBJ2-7	CSAGDEQYF	TGCAGTGCAGGGGACGAGCAGTACTTC
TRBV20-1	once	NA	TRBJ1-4	CSAGRDGGNEKLFF	TGCAGTGCTGGGCGGGACGGTGGTAATGAAAAACTGTTTTTT
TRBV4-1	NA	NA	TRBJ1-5	CASSPTFSSNQPQHF	TGCGCCAGCAGCCCTACTTTCAGTAGCAATCAGCCCCAGCATTTT
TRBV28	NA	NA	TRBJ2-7	CASSFFSGGRFDYEQYF	TGTGCCAGCAGTTTTTTCTCAGGCGGGCGCTTCGACTACGAGCAGTACTTC
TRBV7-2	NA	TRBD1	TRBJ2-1	CASSYRDRVYNEQFF	TGTGCCAGCAGCTACCGGGACAGGGTCTACAATGAGCAGTTCTTC